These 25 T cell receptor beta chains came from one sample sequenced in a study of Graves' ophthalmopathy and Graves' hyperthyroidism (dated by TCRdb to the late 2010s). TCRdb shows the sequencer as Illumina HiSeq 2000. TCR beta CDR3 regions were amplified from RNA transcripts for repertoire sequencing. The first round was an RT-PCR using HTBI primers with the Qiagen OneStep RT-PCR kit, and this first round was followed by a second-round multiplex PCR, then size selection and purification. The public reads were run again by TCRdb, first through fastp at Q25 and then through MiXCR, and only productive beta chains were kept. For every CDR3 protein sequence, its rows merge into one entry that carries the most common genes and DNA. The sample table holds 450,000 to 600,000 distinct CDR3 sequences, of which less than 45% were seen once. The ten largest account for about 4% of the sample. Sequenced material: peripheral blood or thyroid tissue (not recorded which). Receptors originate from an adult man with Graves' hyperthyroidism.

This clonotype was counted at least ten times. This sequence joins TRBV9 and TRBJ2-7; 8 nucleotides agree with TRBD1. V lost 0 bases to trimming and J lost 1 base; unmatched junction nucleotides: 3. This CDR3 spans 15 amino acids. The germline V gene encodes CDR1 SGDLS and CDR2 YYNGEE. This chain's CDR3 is CASSVGQGASYEQYF. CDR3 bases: TGTGCCAGCAGCGTAGGGCAGGGGGCGTCCTACGAGCAGTACTTC.

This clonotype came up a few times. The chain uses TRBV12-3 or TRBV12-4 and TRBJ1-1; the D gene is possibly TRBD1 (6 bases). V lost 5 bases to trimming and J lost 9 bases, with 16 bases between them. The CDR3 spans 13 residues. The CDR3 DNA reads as TGTGCCAGCAGTCAACAGGGCAGGGATCAAGCTTTCTTT. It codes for CASSQQGRDQAFF.

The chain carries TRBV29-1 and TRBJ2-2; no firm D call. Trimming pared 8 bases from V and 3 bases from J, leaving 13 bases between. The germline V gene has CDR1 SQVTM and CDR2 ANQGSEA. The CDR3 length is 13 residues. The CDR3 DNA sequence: TGCAGCACTTACTCAAGGGACACCGGGGAGCTGTTTTTT. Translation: CSTYSRDTGELFF.

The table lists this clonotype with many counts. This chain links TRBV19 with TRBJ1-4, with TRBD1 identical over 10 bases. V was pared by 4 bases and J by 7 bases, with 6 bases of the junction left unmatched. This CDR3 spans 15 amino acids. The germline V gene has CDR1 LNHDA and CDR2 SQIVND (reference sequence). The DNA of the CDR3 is TGTGCCAGTAGTACTCCGGGACAGGGGTTTGAAAAACTGTTTTTT. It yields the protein CASSTPGQGFEKLFF.

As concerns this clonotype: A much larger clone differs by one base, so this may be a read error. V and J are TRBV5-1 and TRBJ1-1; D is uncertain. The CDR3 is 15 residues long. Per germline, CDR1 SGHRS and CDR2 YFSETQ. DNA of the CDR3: TGCGCCAGCAGCCGGGCGGGTTCGAGGGTGACTGAAGCTTTGTTT. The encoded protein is CASSRAGSRVTEALF.

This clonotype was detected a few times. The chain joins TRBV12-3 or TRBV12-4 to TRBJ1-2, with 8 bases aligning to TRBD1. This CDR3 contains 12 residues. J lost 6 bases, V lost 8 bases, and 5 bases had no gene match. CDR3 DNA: TGTGCCAGCGGAAGACAGGGGAATGGCTACACCTTC. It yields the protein CASGRQGNGYTF.

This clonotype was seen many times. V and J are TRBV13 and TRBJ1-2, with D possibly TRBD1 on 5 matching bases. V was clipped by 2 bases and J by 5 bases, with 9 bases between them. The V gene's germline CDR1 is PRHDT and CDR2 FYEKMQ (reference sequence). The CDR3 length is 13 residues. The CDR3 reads CASSLSAGYGYTF. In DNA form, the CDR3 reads TGTGCCAGCAGCTTATCAGCAGGGTATGGCTACACCTTC. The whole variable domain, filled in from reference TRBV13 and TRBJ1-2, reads AAGVIQSPRHLIKEKRETATLKCYPIPRHDTVYWYQQGPGQDPQFLISFYEKMQSDKGSIPDRFSAQQFSDYHSELNMSSLELGDSALYFCASSLSAGYGYTFGSGTRLTVV.

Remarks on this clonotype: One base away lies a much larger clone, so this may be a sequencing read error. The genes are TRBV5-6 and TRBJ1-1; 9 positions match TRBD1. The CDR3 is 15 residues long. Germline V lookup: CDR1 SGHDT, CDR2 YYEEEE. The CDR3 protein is CASSLGTGAGTEASF. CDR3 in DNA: TGTGCCAGCAGCTTGGGGACAGGGGCAGGCACTGAAGCTTCCTTT. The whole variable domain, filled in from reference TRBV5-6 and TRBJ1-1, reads DAGVTQSPTHLIKTRGQQVTLRCSPKSGHDTVSWYQQALGQGPQFIFQYYEEEERQRGNFPDRFSGHQFPNYSSELNVNALLLGDSALYLCASSLGTGAGTEASFGQGTRLTVV.

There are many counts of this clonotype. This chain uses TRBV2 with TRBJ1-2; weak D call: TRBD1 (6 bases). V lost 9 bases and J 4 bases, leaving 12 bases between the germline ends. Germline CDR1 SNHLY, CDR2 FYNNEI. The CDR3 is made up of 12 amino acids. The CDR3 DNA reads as TGTGCCAGTAACGACAGGAGCTATGGCTACACCTTC. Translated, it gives CASNDRSYGYTF.

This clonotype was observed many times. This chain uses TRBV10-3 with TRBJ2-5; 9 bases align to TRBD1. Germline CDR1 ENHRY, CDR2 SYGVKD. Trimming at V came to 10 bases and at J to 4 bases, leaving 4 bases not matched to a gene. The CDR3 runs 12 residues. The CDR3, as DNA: TGTGCCACAGGACAGGGGCGAGAGACCCAGTACTTC. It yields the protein CATGQGRETQYF.

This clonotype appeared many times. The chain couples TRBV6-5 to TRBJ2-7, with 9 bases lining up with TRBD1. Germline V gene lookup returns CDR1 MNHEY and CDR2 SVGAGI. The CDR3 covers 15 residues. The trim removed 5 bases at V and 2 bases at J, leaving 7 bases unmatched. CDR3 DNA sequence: TGTGCCAGCAGTCTCGGACAGGGGACTACCTACGAGCAGTACTTC. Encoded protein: CASSLGQGTTYEQYF.

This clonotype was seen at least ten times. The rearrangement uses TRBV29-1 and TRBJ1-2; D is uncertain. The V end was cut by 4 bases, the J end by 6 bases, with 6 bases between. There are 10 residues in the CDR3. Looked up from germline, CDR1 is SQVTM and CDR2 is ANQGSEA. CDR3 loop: CSVGADGYTF. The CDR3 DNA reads TGCAGCGTTGGGGCGGATGGCTACACCTTC.

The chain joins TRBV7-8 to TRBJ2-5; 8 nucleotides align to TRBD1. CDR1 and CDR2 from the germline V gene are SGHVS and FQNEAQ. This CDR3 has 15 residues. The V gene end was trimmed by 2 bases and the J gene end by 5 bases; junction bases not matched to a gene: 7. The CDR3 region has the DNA TGTGCCAGCAGCTTAACCAGGGGGCTGGGGGAGACCCAGTACTTC. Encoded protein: CASSLTRGLGETQYF.

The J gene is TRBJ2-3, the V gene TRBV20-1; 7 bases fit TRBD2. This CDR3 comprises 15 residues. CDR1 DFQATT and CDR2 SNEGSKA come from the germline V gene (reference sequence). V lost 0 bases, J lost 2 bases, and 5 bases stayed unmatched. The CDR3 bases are TGCAGTGCTAGAGAACGGACTAGAGCCACAGATACGCAGTATTTT. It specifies CSARERTRATDTQYF.

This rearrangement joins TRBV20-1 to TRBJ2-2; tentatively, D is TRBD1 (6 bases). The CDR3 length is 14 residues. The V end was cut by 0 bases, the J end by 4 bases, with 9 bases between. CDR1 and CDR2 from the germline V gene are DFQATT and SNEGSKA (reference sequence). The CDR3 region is CSAREGATTGELFF. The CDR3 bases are TGCAGTGCTAGAGAGGGGGCAACCACCGGGGAGCTGTTTTTT.

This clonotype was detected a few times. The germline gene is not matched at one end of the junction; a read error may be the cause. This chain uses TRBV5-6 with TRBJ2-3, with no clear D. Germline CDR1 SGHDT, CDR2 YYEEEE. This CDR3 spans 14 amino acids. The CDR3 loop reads CASSQPSRTDTQYF. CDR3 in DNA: TGCGCCAGCAGCCAACCCTCCCGCACAGATACGCAGTATTTT.

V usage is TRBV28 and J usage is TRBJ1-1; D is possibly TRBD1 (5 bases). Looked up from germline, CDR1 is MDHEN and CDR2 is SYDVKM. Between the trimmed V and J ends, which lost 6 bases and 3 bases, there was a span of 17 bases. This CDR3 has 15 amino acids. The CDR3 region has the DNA TGTGCCAGCAGGGGGGAGAGTCTAATGGACACTGAAGCTTTCTTT. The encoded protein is CASRGESLMDTEAFF.

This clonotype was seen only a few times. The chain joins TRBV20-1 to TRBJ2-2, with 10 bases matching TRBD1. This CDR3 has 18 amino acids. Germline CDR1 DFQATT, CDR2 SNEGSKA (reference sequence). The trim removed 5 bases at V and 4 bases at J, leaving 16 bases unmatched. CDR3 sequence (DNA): TGCAGTGCTGGGGACCCGGGACAGGGGTTGCTAGGCACCGGGGAGCTGTTTTTT. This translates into CSAGDPGQGLLGTGELFF.

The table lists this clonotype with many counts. CDR3 sequence reads: CASSFGGTSGKETQYF. CDR3 nucleotides: TGTGCCAGCAGTTTTGGTGGGACTAGCGGTAAAGAGACCCAGTACTTC. The genes are TRBV12-3 or TRBV12-4 and TRBJ2-5; 11 nucleotides agree with TRBD2. Trimming removed 3 bases from V and 3 bases from J; junction bases left unmatched: 6. This CDR3 has 16 amino acids.

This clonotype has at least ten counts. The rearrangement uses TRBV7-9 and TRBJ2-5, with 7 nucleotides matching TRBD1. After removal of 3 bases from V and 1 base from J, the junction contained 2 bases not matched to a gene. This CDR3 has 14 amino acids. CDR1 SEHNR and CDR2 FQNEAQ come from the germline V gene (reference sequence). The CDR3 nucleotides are TGTGCCAGCAGCTTGGGACAGATCCAAGAGACCCAGTACTTC. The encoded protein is CASSLGQIQETQYF.

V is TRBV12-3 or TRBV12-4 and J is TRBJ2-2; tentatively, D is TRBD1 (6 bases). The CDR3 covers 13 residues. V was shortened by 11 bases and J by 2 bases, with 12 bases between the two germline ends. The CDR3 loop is CAHGDTNTGELFF. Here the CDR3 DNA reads TGTGCCCACGGGGACACCAACACCGGGGAGCTGTTTTTT.

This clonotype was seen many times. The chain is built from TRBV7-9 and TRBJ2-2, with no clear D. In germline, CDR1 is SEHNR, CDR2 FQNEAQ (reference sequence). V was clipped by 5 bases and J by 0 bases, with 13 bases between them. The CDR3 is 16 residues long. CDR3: CASSRIPESNTGELFF. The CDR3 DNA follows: TGTGCCAGCAGCCGAATTCCGGAATCGAACACCGGGGAGCTGTTTTTT.

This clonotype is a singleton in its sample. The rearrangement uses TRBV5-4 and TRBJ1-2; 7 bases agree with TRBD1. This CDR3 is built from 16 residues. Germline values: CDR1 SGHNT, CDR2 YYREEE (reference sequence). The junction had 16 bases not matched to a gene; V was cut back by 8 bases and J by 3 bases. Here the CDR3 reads CASSPSGGGSDYGYTF. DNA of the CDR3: TGTGCCAGTAGCCCTTCAGGGGGGGGAAGTGACTATGGCTACACCTTC.

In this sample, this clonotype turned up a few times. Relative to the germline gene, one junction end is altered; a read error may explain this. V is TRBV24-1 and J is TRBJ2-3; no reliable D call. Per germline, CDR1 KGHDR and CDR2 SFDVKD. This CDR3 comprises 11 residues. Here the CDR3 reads CATSDTDAQYF. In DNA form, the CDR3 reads TGTGCCACCAGTGACACAGATGCGCAGTATTTT.

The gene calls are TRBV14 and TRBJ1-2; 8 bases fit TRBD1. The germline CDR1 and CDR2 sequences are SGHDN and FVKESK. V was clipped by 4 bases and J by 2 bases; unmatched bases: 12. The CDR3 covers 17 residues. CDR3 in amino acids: CASSLWTGKTGNYGYTF. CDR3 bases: TGTGCCAGCAGCCTATGGACAGGGAAGACCGGAAACTATGGCTACACCTTC.